Reported below is one T cell receptor (beta chain). Its antigen is not identified. The method was immunoSEQ multiplex PCR; TCRdb's version includes in-frame clones alone and lacks a portion of them. This table holds about 36,000 clones, 79% found once. The CDR3 runs to 16 residues. The J segment lost 6 bases and the V segment lost 4 bases, leaving 7 bases of the junction unmatched. The germline V gene encodes CDR1 SGHDT and CDR2 YYEEEE. This entry is derived from a study of high-grade serous ovarian cancer treatment subgroups. Study-level points and caveats: Bulk tumor TCR sequencing gave no spatial information.

Tumor samples were obtained before definitive surgery or chemotherapy. This TCR derives from a human donor with high-grade serous ovarian cancer. The specimen was tumor tissue. J is TRBJ2-3 and V is TRBV5-6; TRBD2 agrees at 14 bases. The CDR3 sequence is CASSQTSGRALDTQYF. For the CDR3, the DNA is TGTGCCAGCAGCCAGACTAGCGGGAGGGCCCTCGATACGCAGTATTTT.